This is a list of T cell receptor beta chains from one sample in a study of blood T cell repertoires in COVID-19. Only in-frame clones appear in the TCRdb table, and some are missing; sequencing was by immunoSEQ multiplex PCR. Among 25,000 to 30,000 clones listed, 60% to 80% were seen once. The specimen was peripheral blood. These receptors were obtained from a woman in her seventies with active or convalescent COVID-19. The CDR3 runs from the conserved cysteine through the conserved F or W. D genes are given only for firm matches. Some rows have no size entry. The others give once, few or many, or a class for an expanded clone.

clone size,V gene,J gene,CDR3 length,D gene,CDR3 DNA,CDR3 protein
-,TRBV24-1,TRBJ1-2,13,-,TGTGCCACCAGACACAGGGTGAGGGTTGGCTACACCTTC,CATRHRVRVGYTF
once,TRBV30,TRBJ1-1,13,-,TGTGCCTGGGGCGCCGGACAGTACACTGAAGCTTTCTTT,CAWGAGQYTEAFF
-,TRBV19,TRBJ1-5,14,-,TGTGCCAGTAGGGACACCAATATCAATCAGCCCCAGCATTTT,CASRDTNINQPQHF
once,TRBV30,TRBJ2-7,12,-,TGTGCCTGGAGTGTCTCGGGATACGAGCAGTACTTC,CAWSVSGYEQYF
-,TRBV19,TRBJ2-3,14,TRBD2,TGTGCCAGTAGTAAGACTAGCGGCACAGATACGCAGTATTTT,CASSKTSGTDTQYF
-,TRBV25-1,TRBJ1-4,14,-,TGTGCCAGCAGTCCCCCGGTCAGGGATGAAAAACTGTTTTTT,CASSPPVRDEKLFF
-,TRBV27,TRBJ1-6,16,-,TGTGCCAGCAGTTTTGACAGTCCGATTCATAATTCACCCCTCCACTTT,CASSFDSPIHNSPLHF
-,TRBV7-6,TRBJ2-2,18,-,TGTGCCAGCAGCTTAGCTTGGACAGGGAGGGCGCACACCGGGGAGCTGTTTTTT,CASSLAWTGRAHTGELFF
-,TRBV4-1,TRBJ2-7,15,-,TGCGCCAGCAGCCACCCGTCCAGGGGGGTCTACGAGCAGTACTTC,CASSHPSRGVYEQYF
-,TRBV7-2,TRBJ2-2,12,-,TGTGCCAGCACCAAGTACTCCGGGGAGCTGTTTTTT,CASTKYSGELFF
-,TRBV2,TRBJ2-4,17,-,TGTGCCAGCAGTAAACTCTGGGGCGTACTAGCCAAAAACATTCAGTACTTC,CASSKLWGVLAKNIQYF
-,TRBV11-3,TRBJ2-2,16,TRBD2,TGTGCCAGCAGCTCCCCTACGGGCGGGGGGCCTGGGGAGCTGTTTTTT,CASSSPTGGGPGELFF
-,TRBV19,TRBJ1-2,16,-,TGTGCCAGTAGTCCCTCCAAGGGGGTTGGGAGCTATGGCTACACCTTC,CASSPSKGVGSYGYTF
-,TRBV2,TRBJ2-2,14,-,TGTGCCAGCAGTGTTGGGCAGGGGTACGGGGAGCTGTTTTTT,CASSVGQGYGELFF
-,TRBV18,TRBJ1-5,15,TRBD1,TGTGCCAGCTCACCTCTAGGACAGGGGGAACAGCCCCAGCATTTT,CASSPLGQGEQPQHF
few,TRBV6-5,TRBJ1-4,14,TRBD1,TGTGCCAGCAGGAAGACAGGGGGAGGTGAAAAACTGTTTTTT,CASRKTGGGEKLFF
-,TRBV11-2,TRBJ1-1,14,TRBD1,TGTGCCAGCAGCCCGACAGGGATGAACACTGAAGCTTTCTTT,CASSPTGMNTEAFF
-,TRBV4-3,TRBJ2-3,16,-,TGCGCCAGCAGCCAAGAAAGTGGGGGCAGAGGAGATACGCAGTATTTT,CASSQESGGRGDTQYF
-,TRBV12-5,TRBJ2-1,14,TRBD2,TGTGCTAGTGGTTCCCTAGCGGGAGTAGATGAGCAGTTCTTC,CASGSLAGVDEQFF
-,TRBV11-2,TRBJ1-3,13,-,TGTGCCAGCAGGGAGGGGAATAGAAACACCATATATTTT,CASREGNRNTIYF
-,TRBV19,TRBJ1-5,15,-,TGTGCCAGTAGTATAGGAGGGGGGGGTGAGCAGCCCCAGCATTTT,CASSIGGGGEQPQHF